A selection of T cell receptor beta chains follows, all from one sample in a study of blood T cell repertoires in COVID-19. Sequencing used immunoSEQ multiplex PCR; TCRdb keeps in-frame clones, though not all of them. Found here are some 220,000 clones, 86% of them singletons; the top ten hold 3% to 3.5%. The sample consisted of PBMCs or T cells enriched from blood (not recorded which). The source of these receptors is a woman in her forties or fifties in a cohort exposed to, infected with or recovered from COVID-19 (not recorded which). Each CDR3 is given with its conserved first and last residue. A D gene is named only where the DNA matches it firmly. Size is stated for part of the rows, as once, few or many counts, or as a class when the clone is expanded.

v_gene	d_gene	abundance	j_gene	CDR3nt	CDR3aa
TRBV5-1	TRBD2	NA	TRBJ2-1	TGCGCCAGCAGCTCGGGGCGGAGCGGGGGGAACAATGAGCAGTTCTTC	CASSSGRSGGNNEQFF
TRBV9	NA	NA	TRBJ1-2	TGTGCCAGCAGCGCCGGGGGGCCTTCTAACTATGGCTACACCTTC	CASSAGGPSNYGYTF
TRBV11-2	TRBD2	NA	TRBJ2-7	TGTGCCAGCGCCCTTCGGCCTAGCGGGCGGACCTACGAGCAGTACTTC	CASALRPSGRTYEQYF
TRBV7-3	TRBD2	NA	TRBJ2-3	TGTGCCAGCAGCTTAGCGGGGGGCGTCACAGATACGCAGTATTTT	CASSLAGGVTDTQYF
TRBV9	NA	once	TRBJ1-2	TGTGCCAGCAGCGTAGGAGTCGACTCCTATGGCTACACCTTC	CASSVGVDSYGYTF
TRBV10-1	TRBD1	few	TRBJ2-7	TGCGCCAGCAGTGATCGAGGACAGGGGCTCGAGCAGTACTTC	CASSDRGQGLEQYF
TRBV18	NA	NA	TRBJ2-1	TGTGCCAGCCCCCGTGAGCAGTTCTTC	CASPREQFF
TRBV19	TRBD1	NA	TRBJ2-7	TGTGCCAGTAGTATAGATCTGGGACAGCCCTACGAGCAGTACTTC	CASSIDLGQPYEQYF
TRBV6-2/TRBV6-3	TRBD1	once	TRBJ2-1	TGTGCCAGCAGCAAACCCGGGACAGGGGGTGAGCAGTTCTTC	CASSKPGTGGEQFF
TRBV30	NA	once	TRBJ1-6	TGTGCCTGGAGTTCGAGGGTTGATTCACCCCTCCACTTT	CAWSSRVDSPLHF
TRBV3-1/TRBV3-2	NA	NA	TRBJ1-4	TGTGCCAGCAGCCCAGAGGAGGGGGGGTCTGAAAAACTGTTTTTT	CASSPEEGGSEKLFF
TRBV19	NA	once	TRBJ1-2	TGTGCCAGTCTTAGCGGACAAAGAAGCTATGGCTACACCTTC	CASLSGQRSYGYTF
TRBV4-1	NA	NA	TRBJ1-6	TGCGCCAGCAGCCAAGCCCTGGGAGGGGGTGGTAATTCACCCCTCCACTTT	CASSQALGGGGNSPLHF
TRBV4-3	TRBD2	NA	TRBJ2-5	TGCGCCAGCAGCCAAGATCGAGGCGGGGGGGCGCAAAGAGAGACCCAGTACTTC	CASSQDRGGGAQRETQYF
TRBV28	NA	NA	TRBJ1-5	TGTGCCAGCAGTTCGCGGATGCCTTACATGGGCAATCAGCCCCAGCATTTT	CASSSRMPYMGNQPQHF
TRBV5-1	NA	NA	TRBJ1-1	TGCGCCAGCAGTGGGAGTCTGGGTACTGAAGCTTTCTTT	CASSGSLGTEAFF
TRBV6-5	NA	NA	TRBJ1-2	TGTGCCAGCAGTTTTACCGGACTAGTTGGAGGCTACACCTTC	CASSFTGLVGGYTF
TRBV9	TRBD1	NA	TRBJ2-6	TGTGCCAGCAGCCCACGACAGGGGAGAGGCTCTGGGGCCAACGTCCTGACTTTC	CASSPRQGRGSGANVLTF
TRBV9	NA	NA	TRBJ1-1	TGTGCCAGCAGCCAGGTTAACCAGGGGACTGAAGCTTTCTTT	CASSQVNQGTEAFF
TRBV9	NA	NA	TRBJ2-2	TGTGCCAGCAGCGTAGGAGGGACCGGGGAGCTGTTTTTT	CASSVGGTGELFF
TRBV2	NA	once	TRBJ1-2	TGTGCCAGCAGCGGGGGACTGGTCGGTTATGGCTACACCTTC	CASSGGLVGYGYTF
TRBV4-2	TRBD1	NA	TRBJ2-2	TGTGCCAGCAGCCAAGGAGACAGGGCGCACGGGGAGCTGTTTTTT	CASSQGDRAHGELFF
TRBV10-3	TRBD1	NA	TRBJ1-2	TGTGCCATCACAGAACAGGGGGCGCTTTTTGGCTACACCTTC	CAITEQGALFGYTF
TRBV5-4	NA	NA	TRBJ1-1	TGTGCCAGCAGATCGAGGGACACTGAAGCTTTCTTT	CASRSRDTEAFF
TRBV5-6	TRBD1	NA	TRBJ2-2	TGTGCCAGCAGCTTGGGGCAGGGGGACACCGGGGAGCTGTTTTTT	CASSLGQGDTGELFF